The rows below give T cell receptor beta chains drawn from one sample of a study of response to subunit inactivated influenza vaccine. One entry per CDR3 protein results from TCRdb running MiXCR on the RT-PCR reads. The table has some 480,000 distinct CDR3 sequences, around 9.9% seen once. Sequences were derived from PBMCs from blood, sampled 35 to 45 days after vaccination. These TCRs come from a man aged 50 to 60 who received an inactivated influenza vaccine. The CDR3 runs from the conserved cysteine through the conserved F or W. Each record gives: J gene, D gene, clone size, V gene, CDR3 protein, CDR3 DNA. A D gene is named only where the DNA matches it firmly. Size is omitted from some rows. Given values are once, few, many or a class for expanded clones.

j_gene: TRBJ2-5; d_gene: TRBD2; abundance: .; v_gene: TRBV29-1; CDR3aa: CSVDRTSGQTQYF; CDR3nt: TGCAGCGTCGACCGGACTAGCGGCCAGACCCAGTACTTC
j_gene: TRBJ2-5; d_gene: TRBD2; abundance: .; v_gene: TRBV5-5; CDR3aa: CASSGTGGIEETQYF; CDR3nt: TGTGCCAGCTCGGGGACGGGGGGAATCGAAGAGACCCAGTACTTC
j_gene: TRBJ1-5; d_gene: .; abundance: many; v_gene: TRBV20-1; CDR3aa: CSASRDNDLANQPQHF; CDR3nt: TGCAGTGCTAGCCGGGACAACGATCTCGCCAATCAGCCCCAGCATTTT
j_gene: TRBJ2-1; d_gene: TRBD2; abundance: .; v_gene: TRBV20-1; CDR3aa: CSASGGRALVNEQFF; CDR3nt: TGCAGTGCTAGTGGCGGGAGGGCCCTGGTGAATGAGCAGTTCTTC
j_gene: TRBJ1-6; d_gene: .; abundance: .; v_gene: TRBV7-6; CDR3aa: CASRSGTGNSPLHF; CDR3nt: TGTGCCAGCAGGTCCGGGACGGGTAATTCACCCCTCCACTTT
j_gene: TRBJ2-5; d_gene: TRBD1; abundance: many; v_gene: TRBV7-6; CDR3aa: CASSKGQGKETQYF; CDR3nt: TGTGCCAGCAGCAAGGGACAGGGGAAAGAGACCCAGTACTTC
j_gene: TRBJ2-7; d_gene: .; abundance: .; v_gene: TRBV7-9; CDR3aa: CASSLEFSAGVPYEQYF; CDR3nt: TGTGCCAGCAGCTTAGAGTTTTCGGCAGGGGTCCCCTACGAGCAGTACTTC
j_gene: TRBJ2-1; d_gene: TRBD2; abundance: many; v_gene: TRBV5-1; CDR3aa: CASRRLADYNEQFF; CDR3nt: TGCGCCAGCCGTCGACTAGCGGACTACAATGAGCAGTTCTTC
j_gene: TRBJ2-2; d_gene: TRBD1; abundance: few; v_gene: TRBV9; CDR3aa: CASSLTQGANTGELFF; CDR3nt: TGTGCCAGCAGCCTTACACAGGGGGCGAACACCGGGGAGCTGTTTTTT
j_gene: TRBJ2-3; d_gene: TRBD2; abundance: few; v_gene: TRBV6-2/TRBV6-3; CDR3aa: CASSYSTTSGGWATDTQYF; CDR3nt: TGTGCCAGCAGTTACTCGACGACTAGCGGGGGGTGGGCCACAGATACGCAGTATTTT
j_gene: TRBJ2-3; d_gene: .; abundance: .; v_gene: TRBV11-2; CDR3aa: CASSAGTAPGTLFTDTQYF; CDR3nt: TGTGCCAGCAGCGCCGGGACGGCCCCCGGGACCTTATTCACAGATACGCAGTATTTT
j_gene: TRBJ2-1; d_gene: TRBD2; abundance: .; v_gene: TRBV24-1; CDR3aa: CATSDFKAGGVNEQFF; CDR3nt: TGTGCCACCAGTGATTTTAAAGCGGGAGGGGTCAATGAGCAGTTCTTC
j_gene: TRBJ2-7; d_gene: TRBD2; abundance: many; v_gene: TRBV5-6; CDR3aa: CASSLFGGTIDEQYF; CDR3nt: TGTGCCAGCAGTTTGTTTGGGGGGACTATCGACGAGCAGTACTTC
j_gene: TRBJ2-1; d_gene: TRBD2; abundance: few; v_gene: TRBV25-1; CDR3aa: CASGGGTARGEQFF; CDR3nt: TGTGCCAGCGGGGGGGGGACGGCGAGGGGTGAGCAGTTCTTC
j_gene: TRBJ1-6; d_gene: .; abundance: few; v_gene: TRBV20-1; CDR3aa: CSAKAGNNNSPLHF; CDR3nt: TGCAGTGCTAAGGCAGGAAATAATAATTCACCCCTCCACTTT
j_gene: TRBJ2-5; d_gene: .; abundance: few; v_gene: TRBV2; CDR3aa: CASSVRPPWVGSASYQETQYF; CDR3nt: TGTGCCAGCAGTGTTAGACCGCCTTGGGTCGGGAGCGCGTCGTACCAAGAGACCCAGTACTTC
j_gene: TRBJ2-7; d_gene: TRBD1; abundance: few; v_gene: TRBV4-3; CDR3aa: CASSHHAGTGGAYEQYF; CDR3nt: TGCGCCAGCAGCCATCACGCCGGGACAGGGGGTGCTTACGAGCAGTACTTC
j_gene: TRBJ1-3; d_gene: TRBD1; abundance: few; v_gene: TRBV12-3/TRBV12-4; CDR3aa: CASTSGTGRASGNTIYF; CDR3nt: TGTGCCAGCACCTCAGGGACAGGGAGGGCCTCTGGAAACACCATATATTTT